These T cell receptor beta chains were read from a single sample in a study of blood T cell repertoires in COVID-19. Clones were sequenced by immunoSEQ multiplex PCR, and TCRdb holds only the in-frame ones, with some missing. Here the sample spans around 150,000 clones, about 80% being singletons. What was sequenced was peripheral blood. Receptors originate from a woman older than 75 with acute or convalescent COVID-19. Each CDR3 is given with its conserved first and last residue. D genes are given only for firm matches. The size field is filled for only some rows; it gives once, few, many or a size class.

CDR3	DNA	V	J	D	size
CASSPTTGGRTDTQYF	TGTGCCAGCAGCCCGACTACCGGAGGGCGGACAGATACGCAGTATTTT	TRBV6-6	TRBJ2-3	NA	NA
CATQQGLNEKLFF	TGTGCCACCCAACAGGGCCTTAATGAAAAACTGTTTTTT	TRBV2	TRBJ1-4	NA	NA
CASSLAPSGRALPYEQYF	TGCGCCAGCAGCTTGGCTCCTAGCGGGAGGGCCCTTCCATACGAGCAGTACTTC	TRBV5-1	TRBJ2-7	TRBD2	few
CASRRAGGTNYGYTF	TGTGCCAGCAGACGAGCAGGAGGAACTAACTATGGCTACACCTTC	TRBV6-5	TRBJ1-2	NA	NA
CASSEQRRPQHF	TGTGCCAGCAGTGAACAGCGGCGGCCCCAGCATTTT	TRBV6-1	TRBJ1-5	NA	NA
CASSAGTSGYNEQFF	TGTGCCAGCAGCGCCGGGACTAGCGGGTACAATGAGCAGTTCTTC	TRBV6-4	TRBJ2-1	TRBD2	NA
CASMRPRQGNTIYF	TGTGCCAGTATGCGCCCCCGACAGGGAAACACCATATATTTT	TRBV19	TRBJ1-3	NA	NA
CASTRGFQETQYF	TGTGCCAGCACCAGGGGGTTTCAAGAGACCCAGTACTTC	TRBV7-8	TRBJ2-5	TRBD1	once
CASSPPDRIQETQYF	TGTGCCAGCTCACCACCGGACAGGATCCAAGAGACCCAGTACTTC	TRBV18	TRBJ2-5	TRBD1	NA
CASRRTGGTTGELFF	TGTGCCAGCAGGCGTACAGGGGGGACCACCGGGGAGCTGTTTTTT	TRBV2	TRBJ2-2	TRBD1	NA
CASSQEETVFYGYTF	TGTGCCAGCAGCCAAGAAGAGACAGTCTTCTATGGCTACACCTTC	TRBV4-2	TRBJ1-2	NA	few
CSASTNTEAFF	TGCAGTGCCAGTACAAACACTGAAGCTTTCTTT	TRBV20-1	TRBJ1-1	NA	NA
CASVILAGGPHEQYF	TGTGCCAGCGTTATCCTAGCGGGAGGGCCTCACGAGCAGTACTTC	TRBV6-5	TRBJ2-7	TRBD2	NA
CASSRDRRQETQYF	TGTGCCAGTAGTAGGGACAGGAGACAAGAGACCCAGTACTTC	TRBV19	TRBJ2-5	TRBD1	NA